One T cell receptor (beta chain) is described in this entry. Its target is unknown. This CDR3 contains 14 residues. CDR1 is SGHRS, CDR2 YFSETQ, per germline. Between the trimmed V and J ends, which lost 2 bases and 1 base, there was a span of 9 bases. It was uncontrolled infection, other autoimmune disease, pregnancy or lactation that excluded patients. This entry comes from a study of T cells in Graves' hyperthyroidism and ophthalmopathy. Whole-study findings and limits: Blood also contained most expanded thyroid clonotypes above 0.001. Ophthalmopathy got predicted by the model a median about 6.7 months before its onset.

Amplification yielded TCR beta CDR3 regions, with RNA transcripts as the source. RT-PCR in the first round (using the HTBI primer set) targeted the TCR CDR3. TCRdb processed the multiplex PCR reads anew with MiXCR; each CDR3 protein has one entry. In the table there are 600,000 to 750,000 distinct CDR3 sequences, 17% of which are singletons. The chain couples TRBV5-1 to TRBJ1-1; D not resolved. The sample consisted of blood. This TCR was sampled from a man aged 50 to 60 with Graves' hyperthyroidism. CDR3 DNA sequence: TGCGCCAGCAGCTTACTACCTCAGAACACTGAAGCTTTCTTT. Translating gives CASSLLPQNTEAFF. The full variable domain, completed using reference TRBV5-1 and TRBJ1-1, is KAGVTQTPRYLIKTRGQQVTLSCSPISGHRSVSWYQQTPGQGLQFLFEYFSETQRNKGNFPGRFSGRQFSNSRSEMNVSTLELGDSALYLCASSLLPQNTEAFFGQGTRLTVV.